This note documents a single T cell receptor beta chain sequence. Antigen specificity is unknown. This table comes from immunoSEQ multiplex PCR, and its TCRdb copy is limited to in-frame clones, with some not included. Among about 86,000 clones, more than 85% were seen once, and the ten largest hold over 0.4%. This record comes from a study of graft-versus-host responses after intestinal transplantation. About the study: Recipients across the board were started on anti-thymocyte globulin induction, then kept on tacrolimus and steroids for about 3 years.

Study-level results: Early declines in HvG clones that occurred post-transplant were associated with peak circulating GvH clone levels. Allografts from individuals with graft-donor T cell macrochimerism displayed high graft-versus-host to host-versus-graft clonal ratios. Detection of GvH clones occurred in recipient marrow, and some had their first appearance in ileum or blood.

V trimming: 1 base; J trimming: 7 bases; junction bases outside the gene matches: 11. Germline lookup yields CDR1 SGHAT and CDR2 FQNNGV. This CDR3 is built from 16 residues. The rearrangement uses TRBV11-2 and TRBJ2-3, with 7 bases identical to TRBD2. The material sequenced was unstimulated CD8+ T cells sorted from spleen or lymph node cells, taken before intestinal transplant. The source is a human donor who received an intestinal transplant. The CDR3 nucleotides read TGTGCCAGCAGCTTAGCCCGGGGAGGGGTGCGGTATACGCAGTATTTT. Amino acids: CASSLARGGVRYTQYF.